This T cell receptor beta chain originates from a study of blood T cells in healthy people across ages. Regarding the study as a whole: Estimates of total diversity, which came from one million sequenced T cells, were considered to be underestimates.

CDR3 size: 16 residues. Germline V gene lookup returns CDR1 SGHRS and CDR2 YFSETQ. V trimming: 2 bases; J trimming: 5 bases; junction bases outside the gene matches: 10. This clonotype was counted once. The antigen is undetermined. Primers used in a second PCR of roughly 6 to 11 cycles were a sample-barcoded 5' primer and a J-beta primer mix. Researchers report that a template-switch adaptor with 12 random nucleotides tagged each cDNA molecule. CDR3-containing paired-end reads numbered at least 2.5 million in each sample. Each CDR3 protein gets one entry after TCRdb re-called the 5' RACE reads with MiXCR. The sample has about 780,000 distinct CDR3 sequences, about 47% seen once; the top ten hold roughly 18%.

The V call is TRBV5-1, the J call TRBJ2-5; 9 bases fit TRBD2. The sequence was obtained from a man at least 80 years old in good health. Material for sequencing was blood. CDR3 nucleotides: TGCGCCAGCAGCTTACAAATAGCGGGAGTGGGGGAGACCCAGTACTTC. It yields the protein CASSLQIAGVGETQYF.